Listed below are T cell receptor beta chains from one sample, sequenced in a study of blood T cells in healthy people across ages. MiXCR, run by TCRdb on the 5' RACE reads, gives a single entry per CDR3 protein. In the table there are about 680,000 distinct CDR3 sequences, more than 40% of which are singletons. Sequenced sample: blood. Receptor source: a woman aged 60-70 years in good health. The CDR3 runs from the conserved cysteine through the conserved F or W. The order of the fields is J gene, clone size, D gene, V gene, CDR3 protein, CDR3 DNA. The D gene is left open where the match is weak. Size is omitted from some rows. Given values are once, few, many or a class for expanded clones.

>TRBJ1-1|.|.|TRBV29-1
CSVDQGRGRNTEAFF
TGCAGCGTTGACCAAGGTAGGGGGAGGAACACTGAAGCTTTCTTT
>TRBJ2-5|.|TRBD2|TRBV7-8
CASTQTSGTLETQYF
TGTGCCAGCACCCAGACTAGCGGGACCCTCGAGACCCAGTACTTC
>TRBJ2-5|few|TRBD2|TRBV15
CATSPLAGVQETQYF
TGTGCCACCAGCCCCTTAGCGGGAGTCCAAGAGACCCAGTACTTC
>TRBJ1-5|.|TRBD1|TRBV20-1
CSAWGGQALNQPQHF
TGCAGTGCTTGGGGGGGACAGGCGCTCAATCAGCCCCAGCATTTT
>TRBJ2-1|few|TRBD2|TRBV10-3
CAISELGLVLEQFF
TGTGCCATCAGTGAGTTGGGACTAGTGCTTGAGCAGTTCTTC
>TRBJ1-1|few|TRBD1|TRBV7-3
CASSAGPGQAGTEAFF
TGTGCCAGCAGCGCCGGACCGGGACAGGCGGGGACTGAAGCTTTCTTT
>TRBJ2-3|few|.|TRBV29-1
CSVERDSTDTQYF
TGCAGCGTTGAACGGGACAGCACAGATACGCAGTATTTT
>TRBJ2-1|.|.|TRBV5-1
CASSFSSGEQFF
TGCGCCAGCAGCTTTTCGAGTGGTGAGCAGTTCTTC
>TRBJ2-1|.|.|TRBV28
CASSFFGTEQFF
TGTGCCAGCAGTTTTTTTGGGACTGAGCAGTTCTTC
>TRBJ2-3|.|.|TRBV7-3
CASIPPGGSGDTQYF
TGTGCCAGCATCCCACCTGGGGGTTCCGGAGATACGCAGTATTTT
>TRBJ2-7|few|.|TRBV7-2
CASSGTRGSYEQYF
TGTGCCAGCAGCGGAACCAGGGGTAGCTACGAGCAGTACTTC
>TRBJ1-1|.|.|TRBV7-8
CASSLGRAEAFF
TGTGCCAGCAGCTTAGGCAGGGCTGAAGCTTTCTTT
>TRBJ2-3|.|TRBD1|TRBV4-3
CASSQDLGGAADTQYF
TGCGCCAGCAGCCAAGATCTAGGGGGCGCCGCAGATACGCAGTATTTT
>TRBJ1-2|.|.|TRBV6-6
CASSKTQEPARYTF
TGTGCCAGCAGTAAAACCCAGGAACCAGCGCGCTACACCTTC
>TRBJ1-6|few|.|TRBV14
CASSPGQSPLHF
TGTGCCAGCAGCCCCGGTCAGTCACCCCTCCACTTT
>TRBJ1-6|few|.|TRBV5-1
CASSTRDSPLHF
TGCGCCAGCAGCACTCGGGATTCACCCCTCCACTTT
>TRBJ2-5|many|TRBD1|TRBV7-9
CASSSGQGGETQYF
TGTGCCAGCAGCTCTGGACAGGGGGGAGAGACCCAGTACTTC
>TRBJ2-4|.|.|TRBV18
CASTTDFGNIQYF
TGTGCCAGCACTACGGACTTTGGGAACATTCAGTACTTC
>TRBJ2-1|few|TRBD2|TRBV10-3
CAISVAGGRNRLFF
TGTGCCATCAGTGTAGCGGGAGGGCGGAATAGGCTGTTCTTC
>TRBJ2-1|few|.|TRBV7-2
CASSLVGTRRANSYNEQFF
TGTGCCAGCAGCTTAGTCGGTACGAGACGGGCGAACTCCTACAATGAGCAGTTCTTC
>TRBJ2-7|.|.|TRBV20-1
CSASRTDSYEQYF
TGCAGTGCTAGTCGCACAGATTCCTACGAGCAGTACTTC
>TRBJ2-7|.|.|TRBV4-3
CASSRVEAGGYEQYF
TGCGCCAGCAGCCGGGTCGAGGCAGGGGGGTACGAGCAGTACTTC
>TRBJ2-1|.|.|TRBV29-1
CSVEGSYNEQFF
TGCAGCGTCGAGGGTTCCTACAATGAGCAGTTCTTC
>TRBJ2-7|.|TRBD2|TRBV5-1
CASRFLAGSSYEQYF
TGCGCCAGCAGATTTCTAGCGGGTAGCTCCTACGAGCAGTACTTC
>TRBJ2-2|.|.|TRBV9
CASSVLSGEGAGELFF
TGTGCCAGCAGCGTTCTCTCAGGGGAGGGGGCCGGGGAGCTGTTTTTT
>TRBJ2-6|.|.|TRBV15
CATSRGVTSSGANVLTF
TGTGCCACCAGCAGAGGCGTCACGAGCTCTGGGGCCAACGTCCTGACTTTC
>TRBJ2-5|many|.|TRBV20-1
CSAQSRTQETQYF
TGCAGTGCCCAGAGCAGGACCCAAGAGACCCAGTACTTC
>TRBJ2-1|few|.|TRBV20-1
CSAPSSSSYNEQFF
TGCAGTGCCCCCTCTAGTAGCTCCTACAATGAGCAGTTCTTC
>TRBJ2-3|few|.|TRBV20-1
CSARDPGTPLGDTQYF
TGCAGTGCTAGAGATCCCGGGACACCCCTCGGAGATACGCAGTATTTT
>TRBJ1-6|.|TRBD1|TRBV7-2
CASSRGQYNSPLHF
TGTGCCAGCAGCCGGGGACAGTATAATTCACCCCTCCACTTT
>TRBJ2-1|.|.|TRBV4-2
CASSQEQGRNNEQFF
TGTGCCAGCAGCCAAGAACAGGGACGAAACAATGAGCAGTTCTTC
>TRBJ2-3|.|.|TRBV29-1
CSASSVWTSTDTQYF
TGCAGCGCTTCTTCAGTATGGACTAGCACAGATACGCAGTATTTT
>TRBJ2-5|few|.|TRBV29-1
CSVRQWTRQETQYF
TGCAGCGTCCGACAGTGGACGCGCCAAGAGACCCAGTACTTC
>TRBJ2-4|once|.|TRBV7-2
CASSLDIGQRITAKNVQYF
TGTGCCAGCAGCTTAGATATCGGACAGCGAATTACAGCCAAAAACGTTCAGTACTTC
>TRBJ2-3|.|.|TRBV15
CATSVGNTDTQYF
TGTGCCACCTCAGTCGGAAACACAGATACGCAGTATTTT
>TRBJ2-1|few|.|TRBV12-3/TRBV12-4
CASSPRGGNEQFF
TGTGCCAGCAGCCCCAGAGGGGGCAATGAGCAGTTCTTC
>TRBJ2-7|few|.|TRBV27
CASNFRGPGGHEQYF
TGTGCCAGCAACTTTCGGGGGCCAGGTGGACACGAGCAGTACTTC
>TRBJ1-1|.|.|TRBV27
CASSVGGPTEAFF
TGTGCCAGCAGTGTGGGTGGGCCGACTGAAGCTTTCTTT
>TRBJ2-1|.|TRBD2|TRBV3-1
CASSRRLAGGEQFF
TGTGCCAGCAGCCGCAGACTAGCGGGAGGGGAGCAGTTCTTC
>TRBJ2-5|many|.|TRBV7-2
CASSFQGAGGETQYF
TGTGCCAGCAGCTTTCAGGGGGCGGGAGGAGAGACCCAGTACTTC
>TRBJ2-5|.|TRBD2|TRBV20-1
CSARKGLATETQYF
TGCAGTGCTAGAAAGGGACTAGCGACAGAGACCCAGTACTTC
>TRBJ1-1|.|.|TRBV7-3
CASSEVPNTEAFF
TGTGCCAGCAGCGAGGTACCGAACACTGAAGCTTTCTTT
>TRBJ2-5|few|TRBD1|TRBV7-2
CASSLEGTGGETQYF
TGTGCCAGCAGCTTAGAAGGGACAGGGGGAGAGACCCAGTACTTC
>TRBJ2-7|.|TRBD2|TRBV7-9
CASSLVGGALPTYEQYF
TGTGCCAGCAGCTTAGTGGGAGGGGCCCTACCGACCTACGAGCAGTACTTC
>TRBJ2-7|.|TRBD2|TRBV20-1
CSAEPRDYLAYEQYF
TGCAGTGCAGAGCCCCGGGACTATCTCGCCTACGAGCAGTACTTC
>TRBJ2-2|.|.|TRBV29-1
CSVSPRGAGELFF
TGCAGCGTTTCCCCTAGGGGAGCCGGGGAGCTGTTTTTT
>TRBJ2-3|.|TRBD2|TRBV4-2
CASSPLSGMRTDTQYF
TGTGCCAGCAGCCCTCTTAGCGGGATGCGCACAGATACGCAGTATTTT